This TCR beta chain was captured in a study of T-cell reconstitution after alpha-beta-depleted transplantation in children. Between the trimmed V and J ends, which lost 3 bases and 1 base, there was a span of 6 bases. Germline V lookup: CDR1 KGHDR, CDR2 SFDVKD. The CDR3 is made up of 14 amino acids. This clonotype has only a few counts. Molecular barcoding with unique molecular identifiers was used for the TCRbeta library. Each CDR3 protein is one row after TCRdb ran MiXCR on the PCR reads. The data contain approximately 500,000 distinct CDR3 sequences, 25% to 30% of them singletons. The chain is built from TRBV24-1 and TRBJ1-5; D is undetermined. Material: PBMCs, obtained before TCRalphabeta/CD19-depleted stem cell transplant. The clonotype comes from a boy younger than two with Wiskott-Aldrich syndrome, due to receive a stem cell transplant. The CDR3 DNA reads TGTGCCACCAGTGATAATCGGAGCAATCAGCCCCAGCATTTT. It yields the protein CATSDNRSNQPQHF.